Given below is one T cell receptor (beta chain) in context. The table came from immunoSEQ multiplex PCR; TCRdb's copy has only in-frame clones and leaves some out. Of 30,000 to 40,000 clones listed, around 84% are singletons. CDR1 and CDR2 from the germline V gene are SNHLY and FYNNEI. Trimming took 6 bases from V and 5 from J; bases not matched to a gene: 5. CDR3 length: 14 residues. The entry originates in a study of blood T cell repertoires in COVID-19. In the study overall: Samples taken during acute and convalescent COVID-19 were collected in the United States, Italy and Spain. The cDNA or gDNA used as material had been derived from T cells, B-cell-depleted T cells, or PBMCs.

The receptor comes from a man aged 65 to 79 with acute or convalescent COVID-19. This chain joins TRBV2 and TRBJ2-3, with TRBD1 matching 10 bases. The sequenced sample was peripheral blood. The CDR3 loop reads CASSRGQGRDTQYF. CDR3 sequence (DNA): TGTGCCAGCAGCCGGGGACAGGGGAGAGATACGCAGTATTTT.